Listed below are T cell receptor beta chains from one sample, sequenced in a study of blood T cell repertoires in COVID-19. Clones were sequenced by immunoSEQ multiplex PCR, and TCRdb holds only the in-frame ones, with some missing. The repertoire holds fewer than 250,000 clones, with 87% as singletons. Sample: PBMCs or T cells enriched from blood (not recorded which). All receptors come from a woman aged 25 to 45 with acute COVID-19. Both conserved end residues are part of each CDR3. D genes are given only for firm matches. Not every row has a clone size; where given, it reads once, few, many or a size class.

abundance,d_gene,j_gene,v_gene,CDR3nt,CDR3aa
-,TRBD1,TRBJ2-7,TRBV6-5,TGTGCCAGCATGGACAGGGGGAGCACCTACGAGCAGTACTTC,CASMDRGSTYEQYF
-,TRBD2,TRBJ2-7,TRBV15,TGTGCCACCAGCAGAGAGCTGGGGGGGTACGAGCAGTACTTC,CATSRELGGYEQYF
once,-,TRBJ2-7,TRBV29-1,TGCAGCGTTGAAATAGGGGGGGTTTGGGAGCAGTACTTC,CSVEIGGVWEQYF
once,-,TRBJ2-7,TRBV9,TGTGCCAGCAGCGTAGCGCACGGCTCCTACGAGCAGTACTTC,CASSVAHGSYEQYF
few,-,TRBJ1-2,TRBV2,TGTGCCAGCAGCGGACAGACTACCTATGGCTACACCTTC,CASSGQTTYGYTF
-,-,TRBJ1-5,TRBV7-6,TGTGCCAGCAGCTTAGCGGGGGGGGGCAATCAGCCCCAGCATTTT,CASSLAGGGNQPQHF
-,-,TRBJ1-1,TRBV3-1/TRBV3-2,TGTGCCAGCAGCCCCCTCGGGGAGGGGGGAGAACAAGAAGCTTTCTTT,CASSPLGEGGEQEAFF
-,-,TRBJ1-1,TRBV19,TGTGCCAGTACTCCCCAGGGGCGGGAGTACACTGAAGCTTTCTTT,CASTPQGREYTEAFF
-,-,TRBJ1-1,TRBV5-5,TGTGCCAGCAGCCCCGACAGTATTGAAGCTTTCTTT,CASSPDSIEAFF
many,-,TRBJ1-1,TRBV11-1,TGTGCCAGCAGCTTAAGGGAGCCTGGCCGGAACACTGAAGCTTTCTTT,CASSLREPGRNTEAFF
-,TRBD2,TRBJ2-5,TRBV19,TGTGCCAGTAGTATAGGTCCCCTTAGCGGGGGGGCCGCTTCTGGAGCGACCCAGTACTTC,CASSIGPLSGGAASGATQYF
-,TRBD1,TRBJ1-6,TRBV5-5,TGTGCCAGCAGCTCCGGACAGGGGGCGGCTTCACCCCTCCACTTT,CASSSGQGAASPLHF
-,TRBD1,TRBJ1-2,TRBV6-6,TGTGCCAGCAGAACCGGGACAGGGGGATACACCTCGGGCTACACCTTC,CASRTGTGGYTSGYTF
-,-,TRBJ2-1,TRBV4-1,TGCGCCAGCAGCCAAGTAGGGGTTTACAATGAGCAGTTCTTC,CASSQVGVYNEQFF
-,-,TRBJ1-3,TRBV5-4,TGTGCCAGCAGCTTCCAGGACTCTGGAAACACCATATATTTT,CASSFQDSGNTIYF
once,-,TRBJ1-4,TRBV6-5,TGTGCCAGCAGTCCATTCGGGAGCGGTGGGGAAAAACTGTTTTTT,CASSPFGSGGEKLFF
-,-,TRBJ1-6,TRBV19,TGTGCCAGTAGTTCAGGGGACCATGGTTCACCCCTCCACTTT,CASSSGDHGSPLHF
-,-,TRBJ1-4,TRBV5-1,TGCGCCAGCAGCTTGGATGGCTCTAATGAAAAACTGTTTTTT,CASSLDGSNEKLFF
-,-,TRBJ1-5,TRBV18,TGTGCCAGCTCACCACAGGGAGATCAGCCCCAGCATTTT,CASSPQGDQPQHF
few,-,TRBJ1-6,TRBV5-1,TGCGCCAGCAGCTTGGGACAGAATAATTCACCCCTCCACTTT,CASSLGQNNSPLHF
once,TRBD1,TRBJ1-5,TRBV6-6,TGTGCCAGCCTCACAGGGGGGATCAATCAGCCCCAGCATTTT,CASLTGGINQPQHF
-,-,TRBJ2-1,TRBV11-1,TGTGCCAGCAGCTTCCACGAGTTCGCGAATGAGCAGTTCTTC,CASSFHEFANEQFF
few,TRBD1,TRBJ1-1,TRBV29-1,TGCAGCGCACTTCCCGGGACAGGGTTTGACACTGAAGCTTTCTTT,CSALPGTGFDTEAFF
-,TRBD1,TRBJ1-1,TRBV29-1,TGCAGCGTCTGGACAGGGGGCTCCGAAGCTTTCTTT,CSVWTGGSEAFF
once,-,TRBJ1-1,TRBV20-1,TGCAGTGCTACCGAAACAGGGTTGGCTTTCTTT,CSATETGLAFF
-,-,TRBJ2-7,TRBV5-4,TGTGCCAGCAGCTTGAGTAACAGGGTCGACGAGCAGTACTTC,CASSLSNRVDEQYF
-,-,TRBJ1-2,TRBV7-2,TGTGCCAGCATCCTACGGCCGAGGTATGGCTACACCTTC,CASILRPRYGYTF
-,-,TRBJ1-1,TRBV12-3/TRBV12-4,TGTGCCAGCAGACCGAGACAGCCCCCTACAGCTTTCTTT,CASRPRQPPTAFF
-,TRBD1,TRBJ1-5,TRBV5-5,TGTGCCAGCAGCCCGGACAGGGCCAATCAGCCCCAGCATTTT,CASSPDRANQPQHF
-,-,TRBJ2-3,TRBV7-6,TGTGCCAGCAGCTTAGACAGCCCGGGACTTTCGAACACAGATACGCAGTATTTT,CASSLDSPGLSNTDTQYF
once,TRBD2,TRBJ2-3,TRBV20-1,TGCAGTGCTAGTTTTCCGACTAGCGGGGGAGGAGATACGCAGTATTTT,CSASFPTSGGGDTQYF
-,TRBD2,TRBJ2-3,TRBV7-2,TGTGCCAGCAGCTTATTTGGGGGGGGAGTAGGAGATACGCAGTATTTT,CASSLFGGGVGDTQYF
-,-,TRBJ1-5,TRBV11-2,TGTGCCAGCAGCCCGGGACTAGACGGTCAGCCCCAGCATTTT,CASSPGLDGQPQHF
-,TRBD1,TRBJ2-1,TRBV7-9,TGTGCCAGCAGCTTAGGGGGACAGGGCTACAATGAGCAGTTCTTC,CASSLGGQGYNEQFF
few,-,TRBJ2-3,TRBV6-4,TGTGCCAGCAGTGATAGGGCAGGGGAAACAGATACGCAGTATTTT,CASSDRAGETDTQYF
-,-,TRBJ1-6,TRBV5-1,TGCGCCAGCAGCATAGGGACTAACCTACGGTCACCCCTCCACTTT,CASSIGTNLRSPLHF
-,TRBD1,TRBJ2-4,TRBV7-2,TGTGCCAGCAGCTCGATCCGGACAGGGAGGACGTACTTC,CASSSIRTGRTYF
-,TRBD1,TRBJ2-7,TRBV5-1,TGCGCCAGCTCTAAACTGGGACAGGACTACGAGCAGTACTTC,CASSKLGQDYEQYF
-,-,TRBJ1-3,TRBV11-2,TGTGCCAGCAGCTTAGCGGCTAAGCGGGACACCATATATTTT,CASSLAAKRDTIYF
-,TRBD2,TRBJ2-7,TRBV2,TGTGCCAGCAGCGACCCCGGGACTAGCGGGGTCTACGAGCAGTACTTC,CASSDPGTSGVYEQYF
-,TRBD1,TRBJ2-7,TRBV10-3,TGTGCCATCAGTCCTCTGACAGGGGGAGCCTACGAGCAGTACTTC,CAISPLTGGAYEQYF